This T cell receptor beta chain appears in the sequencing data of a study of post-analysis software for immune sequencing data. Unique molecular identifiers featured in each of the TCR beta cDNA libraries. TCRdb re-analysed the PCR reads in MiXCR, keeping a single row per CDR3 protein. The sample has 650,000 to 850,000 distinct CDR3 sequences; approximately 44% are singletons. This receptor was obtained from a girl between 10 and 17 years old with multiple sclerosis. The sequenced sample consisted of blood.

CDR3 sequence (DNA): TGTGCCAGCGGAATTGCCCATGTCGGCGGGAGGGCAATCTACGAGCAGTACTTC. Amino acid sequence: CASGIAHVGGRAIYEQYF. The chain uses TRBV27 and TRBJ2-7, with TRBD2 matching 9 bases. The germline CDR1 and CDR2 sequences are MNHEY and SMNVEV (reference sequence). V gave up 8 bases and J gave up 3 bases; unmatched junction bases: 20. The CDR3 contains 18 residues.